Here is one TCR beta chain with its context. How the authors handled the data: From reference gene primer amplification, estimates of nucleated cell counts were derived. Profiling relied on immunoSEQ multiplex PCR, and the TCRdb table lists in-frame clones only, not all of them. V and J calls plus clone size are reproduced from that table; the DNA served to infer D and trimming. This repertoire shows 100,000 to 150,000 clones, almost 85% found once; its top ten account for more than 1.3%. The data were taken from a study of blood T cell repertoires in COVID-19. Turning to the study itself: Italy, Spain and the United States were the sources of the convalescent and acute COVID-19 samples. T cells, B-cell-depleted T cells, or PBMCs provided the cDNA or gDNA that served as material.

The sequenced sample was peripheral blood. This receptor was taken from a man aged 55 to 70 with acute or convalescent COVID-19.

The CDR3 loop reads CASSLSGQGMDQPQHF. Here the CDR3 DNA reads TGTGCCAGTAGTCTTTCGGGACAGGGGATGGATCAGCCCCAGCATTTT. The chain employs TRBV19 and TRBJ1-5; 10 nucleotides agree with TRBD1. Germline loops: CDR1 LNHDA, CDR2 SQIVND (reference sequence). The length of the CDR3 is 16 residues. Trimming removed 5 bases from V and 5 bases from J; junction bases left unmatched: 9.